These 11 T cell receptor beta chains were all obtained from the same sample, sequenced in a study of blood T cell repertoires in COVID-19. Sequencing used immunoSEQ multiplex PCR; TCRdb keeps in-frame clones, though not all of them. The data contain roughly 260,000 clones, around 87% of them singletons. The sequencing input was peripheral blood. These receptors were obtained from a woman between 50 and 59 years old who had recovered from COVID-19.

CDR3 coding DNA: TGTGCCAGCAGCCCAGCGGACAGCTGGTATAATTCACCCCTCCACTTT. The encoded protein is CASSPADSWYNSPLHF. J is TRBJ1-6 and V is TRBV28; the D gene is possibly TRBD1 (6 bases). CDR3 length equals 16 residues. CDR1 is MDHEN, CDR2 SYDVKM, per germline. Trimming removed 6 bases from V and 4 bases from J, with 16 bases in between.

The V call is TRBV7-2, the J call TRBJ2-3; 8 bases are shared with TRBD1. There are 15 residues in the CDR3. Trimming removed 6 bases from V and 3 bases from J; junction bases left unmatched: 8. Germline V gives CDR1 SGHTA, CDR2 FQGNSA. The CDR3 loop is CASRRGRGLTDTQYF. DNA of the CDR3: TGTGCCAGCAGGAGGGGCAGGGGGCTGACAGATACGCAGTATTTT.

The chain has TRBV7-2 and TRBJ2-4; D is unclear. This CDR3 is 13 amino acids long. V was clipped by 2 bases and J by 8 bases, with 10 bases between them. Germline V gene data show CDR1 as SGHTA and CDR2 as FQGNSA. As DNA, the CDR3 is TGTGCCAGCAGCTTATCTTCGGGTTACATTCAGTACTTC. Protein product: CASSLSSGYIQYF.

The CDR3 DNA sequence: TGTGCCACCAGGGTAATGGAGAATGAAAAACTGTTTTTT. Translating it yields CATRVMENEKLFF. V and J are TRBV10-3 and TRBJ1-4; the D gene is possibly TRBD1 (5 bases). CDR1 ENHRY and CDR2 SYGVKD come from the germline V gene. This CDR3 is built from 13 residues. V shed 10 bases and J shed 5 bases, with 14 bases lying between them.

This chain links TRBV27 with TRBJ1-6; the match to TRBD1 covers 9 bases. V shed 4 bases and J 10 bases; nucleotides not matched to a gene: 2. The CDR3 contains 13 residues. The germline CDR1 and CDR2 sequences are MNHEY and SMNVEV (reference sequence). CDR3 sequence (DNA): TGTGCCAGCAGTTGGACAGGGGTCTCACCCCTCCACTTT. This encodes CASSWTGVSPLHF.

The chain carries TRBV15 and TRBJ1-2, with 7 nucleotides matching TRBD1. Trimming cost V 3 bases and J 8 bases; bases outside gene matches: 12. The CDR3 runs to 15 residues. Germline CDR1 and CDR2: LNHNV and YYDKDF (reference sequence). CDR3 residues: CATSSLTRRQGGYTF. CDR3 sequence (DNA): TGTGCCACCAGCAGCCTCACCAGAAGACAGGGCGGCTACACCTTC.

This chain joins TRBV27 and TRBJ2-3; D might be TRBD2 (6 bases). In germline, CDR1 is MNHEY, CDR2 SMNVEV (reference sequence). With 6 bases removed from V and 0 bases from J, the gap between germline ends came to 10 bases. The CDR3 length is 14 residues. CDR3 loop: CASSREMSTDTQYF. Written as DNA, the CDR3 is TGTGCCAGCAGCCGGGAGATGAGCACAGATACGCAGTATTTT.

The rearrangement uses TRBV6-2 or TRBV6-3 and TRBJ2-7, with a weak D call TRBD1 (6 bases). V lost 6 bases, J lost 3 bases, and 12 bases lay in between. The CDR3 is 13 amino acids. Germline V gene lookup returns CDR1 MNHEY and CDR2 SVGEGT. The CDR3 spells CASSRTTGYEQYF. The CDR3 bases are TGTGCCAGCAGCCGAACGACAGGCTACGAGCAGTACTTC.

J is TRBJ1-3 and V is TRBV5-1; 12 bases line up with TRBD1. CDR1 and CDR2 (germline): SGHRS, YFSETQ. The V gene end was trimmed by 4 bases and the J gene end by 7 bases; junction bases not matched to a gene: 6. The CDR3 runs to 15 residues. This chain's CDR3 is CASSEPGQGANTIYF. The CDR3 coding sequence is TGCGCCAGCAGCGAACCGGGACAGGGGGCGAACACCATATATTTT.

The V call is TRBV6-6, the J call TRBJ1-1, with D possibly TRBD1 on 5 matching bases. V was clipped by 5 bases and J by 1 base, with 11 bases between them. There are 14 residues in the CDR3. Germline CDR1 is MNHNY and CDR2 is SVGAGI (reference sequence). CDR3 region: CASSHQGANTEAFF. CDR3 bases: TGTGCCAGCAGTCACCAAGGGGCGAACACTGAAGCTTTCTTT.

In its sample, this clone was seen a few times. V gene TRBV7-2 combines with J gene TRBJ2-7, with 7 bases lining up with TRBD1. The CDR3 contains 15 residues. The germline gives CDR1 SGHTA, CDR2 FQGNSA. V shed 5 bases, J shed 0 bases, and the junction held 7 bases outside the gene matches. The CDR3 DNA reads TGTGCCAGCAGCCCCAGGGGGATAGACTCCTACGAGCAGTACTTC. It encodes CASSPRGIDSYEQYF. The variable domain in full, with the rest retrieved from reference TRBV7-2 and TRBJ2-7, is GAGVSQSPSNKVTEKGKDVELRCDPISGHTALYWYRQSLGQGLEFLIYFQGNSAPDKSGLPSDRFSAERTGGSVSTLTIQRTQQEDSAVYLCASSPRGIDSYEQYFGPGTRLTVT.